These 14 T cell receptor beta chains came from one sample sequenced in a study of OX40 agonist ivuxolimab in advanced cancers. Library generation was performed with the immunoSEQ multiplex PCR assay. TCRdb limited this immuneACCESS table to in-frame rearrangements with V and J called. A share of clones is missing; checked studies link under half to unresolved V genes, and the rest is unexplained. A total of 60,000 to 70,000 clones appear in this sample, around 83% of them only once. The top ten hold approximately 0.4% of the sample. The specimen was CD4+ or CD8+ T cells sorted from blood, collected in a trial of the OX40 agonist ivuxolimab. The source of these receptors is an adult with an advanced solid tumor such as melanoma, head and neck, liver or kidney cancer.

This clone ranks as medium-sized (0.01 to 0.1%). The chain links TRBV2 to TRBJ1-1, with no clear D. Germline V gene lookup returns CDR1 SNHLY and CDR2 FYNNEI. Deletions cut 5 bases from V and 1 base from J, with 11 bases between. The CDR3 runs 14 residues. This chain's CDR3 is CASSREGKNTEAFF. CDR3 sequence (DNA): TGTGCCAGCAGTCGGGAGGGTAAGAACACTGAAGCTTTCTTT. Drawing the rest from reference TRBV2 and TRBJ1-1, the complete variable domain is EPEVTQTPSHQVTQMGQEVILRCVPISNHLYFYWYRQILGQKVEFLVSFYNNEISEKSEIFDDQFSVERPDGSNFTLKIRSTKLEDSAMYFCASSREGKNTEAFFGQGTRLTVV.

The CDR3 loop reads CAWSPGLRYEQYF. For the CDR3, the DNA is TGTGCCTGGTCCCCAGGGCTGCGGTACGAGCAGTACTTC. The J gene is TRBJ2-7, the V gene TRBV30, with D possibly matching TRBD1 (5 bases). The CDR3 spans 13 residues. V was pared by 5 bases and J by 4 bases, with 15 bases between. The germline V gene has CDR1 GTSNPN and CDR2 SVGIG (reference sequence). The whole variable domain, remainder taken from reference TRBV30 and TRBJ2-7, is SQTIHQWPATLVQPVGSPLSLECTVEGTSNPNLYWYRQAAGRGLQLLFYSVGIGQISSEVPQNLSASRPQDRQFILSSKKLLLSDSGFYLCAWSPGLRYEQYFGPGTRLTVT.

The V and J genes are TRBV11-2 and TRBJ2-5; 8 bases map to TRBD1. V dropped 4 bases and J dropped 1; count of bases not matched to a gene: 11. CDR3 length equals 17 residues. The V gene's germline CDR1 is SGHAT and CDR2 FQNNGV. The CDR3 loop is CASSSRGLVWVQETQYF. The DNA of the CDR3 is TGTGCCAGCAGCTCCAGGGGGCTGGTTTGGGTCCAAGAGACCCAGTACTTC.

This rearrangement joins TRBV30 to TRBJ1-1; D unresolved. This CDR3 is built from 13 residues. With 2 bases removed from V and 5 bases from J, the gap between germline ends came to 12 bases. The germline CDR1 and CDR2 sequences are GTSNPN and SVGIG (reference sequence). CDR3 in DNA: TGTGCCTGGAGTCGAGAAAGGAGAACTGAAGCTTTCTTT. It translates to CAWSRERRTEAFF.

The rearrangement links TRBV5-6 to TRBJ1-4; TRBD1 aligns across 11 bases. V gave up 4 bases and J gave up 6 bases; unmatched junction bases: 5. Germline values: CDR1 SGHDT, CDR2 YYEEEE. This CDR3 has 15 amino acids. CDR3 residues: CASSPPGQGDEKLFF. DNA for the CDR3: TGTGCCAGCAGCCCACCGGGACAGGGGGATGAAAAACTGTTTTTT.

The chain carries TRBV28 and TRBJ2-3; D might be TRBD1 (5 bases). Germline assignment: CDR1 MDHEN and CDR2 SYDVKM. This CDR3 has 15 amino acids. With 6 bases removed from V and 3 bases from J, the gap between germline ends came to 16 bases. CDR3 amino acids: CASSPRGRMTDTQYF. CDR3 nucleotides: TGTGCCAGCAGCCCAAGGGGAAGGATGACAGATACGCAGTATTTT.

The chain links TRBV6-6 to TRBJ1-5, with D uncertain. Looked up from germline, CDR1 is MNHNY and CDR2 is SVGAGI (reference sequence). This CDR3 is built from 14 residues. Between the trimmed V and J ends, which lost 3 bases and 5 bases, there was a span of 11 bases. The CDR3 bases are TGTGCCAGCAGTTATACCGGGAGCCATCAGCCCCAGCATTTT. It is translated as CASSYTGSHQPQHF.

This clone was found a few times. The genes are TRBV4-2 and TRBJ1-1, with D maybe TRBD1 (6 bases). V lost 0 bases, J lost 6 bases, and 17 bases lay in between. The CDR3 runs 16 residues. CDR1 and CDR2 from the germline V gene are LGHNA and YNFKEQ. CDR3 nucleotides: TGTGCCAGCAGCCAAGATTTGGGGCAGGGGAGGCCTGAAGCTTTCTTT. It specifies CASSQDLGQGRPEAFF.

This rearrangement joins TRBV6-5 to TRBJ2-7; possibly TRBD1 for D (5 bases). V dropped 7 bases and J dropped 3 bases, with 13 bases sitting between them. The CDR3 extends over 13 amino acids. Germline values: CDR1 MNHEY, CDR2 SVGAGI. The CDR3 DNA reads as TGTGCCAGCATCGGCCAGGGAAACTACGAGCAGTACGTC. This translates into CASIGQGNYEQYV.

The genes are TRBV27 and TRBJ2-6; 10 positions agree with TRBD1. The CDR3 is made up of 20 amino acids. V lost 6 bases and J lost 2; bases outside the gene matches: 16. Germline assignment: CDR1 MNHEY and CDR2 SMNVEV (reference sequence). The CDR3 DNA reads as TGTGCCAGCAGATCAGGGGTCCGGGACAGGGGAACTACTGGGGCCAACGTCCTGACTTTC. It translates to CASRSGVRDRGTTGANVLTF. The complete variable domain, with remaining parts taken from reference TRBV27 and TRBJ2-6, reads EAQVTQNPRYLITVTGKKLTVTCSQNMNHEYMSWYRQDPGLGLRQIYYSMNVEVTDKGDVPEGYKVSRKEKRNFPLILESPSPNQTSLYFCASRSGVRDRGTTGANVLTFGAGSRLTVL.

The chain carries TRBV28 and TRBJ1-4; D is undetermined. This CDR3 contains 14 residues. V was clipped by 4 bases and J by 5 bases, with 11 bases between them. Germline V gene data show CDR1 as MDHEN and CDR2 as SYDVKM. CDR3 protein: CASSSRVPNEKLFF. In DNA, the CDR3 is TGTGCCAGCAGTTCTAGGGTTCCCAATGAAAAACTGTTTTTT. Based on the CDR3 plus reference TRBV28 and TRBJ1-4, the full variable domain is DVKVTQSSRYLVKRTGEKVFLECVQDMDHENMFWYRQDPGLGLRLIYFSYDVKMKEKGDIPEGYSVSREKKERFSLILESASTNQTSMYLCASSSRVPNEKLFFGSGTQLSVL.

The gene calls are TRBV5-1 and TRBJ2-2; 7 positions agree with TRBD2. Germline V gene lookup returns CDR1 SGHRS and CDR2 YFSETQ. Trimming at V came to 3 bases and at J to 4 bases, leaving 6 bases not matched to a gene. The CDR3 covers 15 residues. CDR3 DNA sequence: TGCGCCAGCAGCTCCCTGGCGGGAGCCACCGGGGAGCTGTTTTTT. It is translated as CASSSLAGATGELFF.

This chain uses TRBV30 with TRBJ1-5, with D possibly being TRBD1 (6 bases). V was clipped by 1 base and J by 10 bases, with 8 bases between them. This CDR3 spans 11 amino acids. CDR1 and CDR2 from the germline V gene are GTSNPN and SVGIG (reference sequence). CDR3 sequence reads: CAWSEGGPQHF. The CDR3 DNA sequence: TGTGCCTGGAGTGAGGGGGGACCCCAGCATTTT. Variable domain in full (rest from reference TRBV30 and TRBJ1-5): SQTIHQWPATLVQPVGSPLSLECTVEGTSNPNLYWYRQAAGRGLQLLFYSVGIGQISSEVPQNLSASRPQDRQFILSSKKLLLSDSGFYLCAWSEGGPQHFGDGTRLSIL.

The chain combines TRBV28 with TRBJ1-2; 9 bases agree with TRBD1. From germline, CDR1 is MDHEN and CDR2 SYDVKM. This CDR3 comprises 15 residues. Trimming took 1 base from V and 7 from J; bases not matched to a gene: 7. Here the CDR3 reads CASSLLGQGRGGYTF. The CDR3 DNA reads as TGTGCCAGCAGTTTATTAGGACAGGGGAGAGGTGGCTACACCTTC.